The rows below give T cell receptor beta chains drawn from one sample of a study of cytomegalovirus exposure and HLA in healthy donors. Libraries were prepared by immunoSEQ multiplex PCR; TCRdb keeps only in-frame clonotypes and omits some of them. The table includes just over 150,000 clones, approximately 80% detected once. The source material was PBMCs. The receptors stem from a man aged 50 to 59 in good health and CMV-seropositive. Each CDR3 is given with its conserved first and last residue. The order of the fields is clone size, V gene, D gene, J gene, CDR3 DNA, CDR3 protein. D genes are given only for firm matches. Clone size appears in some rows only: once, few, many, or a class for an expanded clone.

clone size: NA; V gene: TRBV5-1; D gene: TRBD1; J gene: TRBJ2-6; CDR3 DNA: TGCGCCAGCACCTTACTCCCGGGACAGGCCGGCTCTGGGGCCAACGTCCTGACTTTC; CDR3 protein: CASTLLPGQAGSGANVLTF
clone size: NA; V gene: TRBV18; D gene: TRBD1; J gene: TRBJ1-5; CDR3 DNA: TGTGCCAGCTCACCAGTTACAGGGGAAAATCAGCCCCAGCATTTT; CDR3 protein: CASSPVTGENQPQHF
clone size: NA; V gene: TRBV6-1; D gene: TRBD1; J gene: TRBJ1-5; CDR3 DNA: TGTGCCAGCAGTTTTAGGGGGCAGGGCAATCAGCCCCAGCATTTT; CDR3 protein: CASSFRGQGNQPQHF
clone size: NA; V gene: TRBV21-1; D gene: NA; J gene: TRBJ2-2; CDR3 DNA: TGTGCCAGCAGCAGGGACGGGAGAGGGACCGGGGAGCTGTTTTTT; CDR3 protein: CASSRDGRGTGELFF
clone size: NA; V gene: TRBV15; D gene: NA; J gene: TRBJ2-5; CDR3 DNA: TGTGCCACCAGCAGAGATGGCAGGCGCCAAGAGACCCAGTACTTC; CDR3 protein: CATSRDGRRQETQYF
clone size: NA; V gene: TRBV9; D gene: TRBD2; J gene: TRBJ2-1; CDR3 DNA: TGTGCCAGCAGCGTAGACCCGCTAGCGGGAGGGGACAATGAGCAGTTCTTC; CDR3 protein: CASSVDPLAGGDNEQFF
clone size: NA; V gene: TRBV2; D gene: TRBD2; J gene: TRBJ2-5; CDR3 DNA: TGTGCCAGCAGGGGAGGGGCCGGTGAGACCCAGTACTTC; CDR3 protein: CASRGGAGETQYF
clone size: NA; V gene: TRBV2; D gene: TRBD1; J gene: TRBJ1-5; CDR3 DNA: TGTGCCAGCAAAAAGGACAGGCCTAGCAATCAGCCCCAGCATTTT; CDR3 protein: CASKKDRPSNQPQHF
clone size: NA; V gene: TRBV18; D gene: TRBD1; J gene: TRBJ1-2; CDR3 DNA: TGTGCCAGCTCACCCCGGGACAGGGAAGGCTATGGCTACACCTTC; CDR3 protein: CASSPRDREGYGYTF
clone size: NA; V gene: TRBV7-9; D gene: NA; J gene: TRBJ1-2; CDR3 DNA: TGTGCCAGCAGCTTAGGGGGAGGGCTCTATGGCTACACCTTC; CDR3 protein: CASSLGGGLYGYTF
clone size: NA; V gene: TRBV19; D gene: TRBD2; J gene: TRBJ2-7; CDR3 DNA: TGTGCCAGTAGTATAGCCCAACTAGCGGGGGGACCCTACGAGCAGTACTTC; CDR3 protein: CASSIAQLAGGPYEQYF
clone size: NA; V gene: TRBV30; D gene: TRBD2; J gene: TRBJ2-1; CDR3 DNA: TGTGCCTGGAGTCCCGGGACTAGCGGCGTCTGGGACAATGAGCAGTTCTTC; CDR3 protein: CAWSPGTSGVWDNEQFF
clone size: NA; V gene: TRBV27; D gene: NA; J gene: TRBJ2-7; CDR3 DNA: TGTGCCAGCAGTTTATCGATAAGCGGGGGGACAGGGGAAGGCGAGCAGTACTTC; CDR3 protein: CASSLSISGGTGEGEQYF
clone size: NA; V gene: TRBV7-8; D gene: TRBD1; J gene: TRBJ2-7; CDR3 DNA: TGTGCCAGCAGCTACCGGACAGGGGTGAAGTACGAGCAGTACTTC; CDR3 protein: CASSYRTGVKYEQYF
clone size: NA; V gene: TRBV18; D gene: NA; J gene: TRBJ1-4; CDR3 DNA: TGTGCCAGCTCACCAATCGGGAATGAAAAACTGTTTTTT; CDR3 protein: CASSPIGNEKLFF
clone size: NA; V gene: TRBV9; D gene: TRBD1; J gene: TRBJ1-1; CDR3 DNA: TGTGCCAGCAGCCCCACAGGGGGACTTTCTACTGAAGCTTTCTTT; CDR3 protein: CASSPTGGLSTEAFF
clone size: NA; V gene: TRBV12-5; D gene: TRBD1; J gene: TRBJ1-1; CDR3 DNA: TGTGCTAGTGGTTCCGCCTTTGGACAGGGGAACACTGAAGCTTTCTTT; CDR3 protein: CASGSAFGQGNTEAFF
clone size: NA; V gene: TRBV6-5; D gene: TRBD1; J gene: TRBJ2-7; CDR3 DNA: TGTGCCAGCAGAACTGCCGGGACAGGGTCTTACGAGCAGTACTTC; CDR3 protein: CASRTAGTGSYEQYF
clone size: few; V gene: TRBV6-5; D gene: TRBD1; J gene: TRBJ1-2; CDR3 DNA: TGTGCCAGCAGCCGGGGACAGGGCTTCTATGGCTACACCTTC; CDR3 protein: CASSRGQGFYGYTF
clone size: once; V gene: TRBV9; D gene: TRBD2; J gene: TRBJ2-5; CDR3 DNA: TGTGCCAGCAGCGTAGATACTAGCGGGGGGTGGCAAGAGACCCAGTACTTC; CDR3 protein: CASSVDTSGGWQETQYF
clone size: NA; V gene: TRBV2; D gene: TRBD1; J gene: TRBJ2-3; CDR3 DNA: TGTGCCACTCAGGGACAGGGTAAAGATACGCAGTATTTT; CDR3 protein: CATQGQGKDTQYF
clone size: NA; V gene: TRBV11-3; D gene: TRBD2; J gene: TRBJ2-6; CDR3 DNA: TGTGCCAGCAGCTGGGGACTATTATCGTCCGGGGCCAACGTCCTGACTTTC; CDR3 protein: CASSWGLLSSGANVLTF
clone size: NA; V gene: TRBV29-1; D gene: NA; J gene: TRBJ2-3; CDR3 DNA: TGCAGCGTTCGCCAGGGGTCTGGCACAGATACGCAGTATTTT; CDR3 protein: CSVRQGSGTDTQYF
clone size: NA; V gene: TRBV7-9; D gene: TRBD2; J gene: TRBJ2-3; CDR3 DNA: TGTGCCAGCAGCTTAGAGGTCGGACTAGCGGGGACAGATACGCAGTATTTT; CDR3 protein: CASSLEVGLAGTDTQYF
clone size: NA; V gene: TRBV12-2; D gene: NA; J gene: TRBJ2-7; CDR3 DNA: TGTGCAAGTCGCTTAGGGCAGGCCGCCTACGAGCAGTACTTC; CDR3 protein: CASRLGQAAYEQYF
clone size: NA; V gene: TRBV11-3; D gene: NA; J gene: TRBJ2-4; CDR3 DNA: TGTGCCAGCAGCTTAGATAGGGGCACCTCAAACATTCAGTACTTC; CDR3 protein: CASSLDRGTSNIQYF
clone size: NA; V gene: TRBV5-1; D gene: TRBD2; J gene: TRBJ2-5; CDR3 DNA: TGCGCCAGCAGCCCGGGACTAGCGGGCCCCCAAGAGACCCAGTACTTC; CDR3 protein: CASSPGLAGPQETQYF
clone size: NA; V gene: TRBV19; D gene: TRBD2; J gene: TRBJ2-1; CDR3 DNA: TGTGCCAGCGGACTAGCGGGACTGAGTATTCATGAGCAGTTCTTC; CDR3 protein: CASGLAGLSIHEQFF
clone size: NA; V gene: TRBV7-2; D gene: NA; J gene: TRBJ2-3; CDR3 DNA: TGTGCCAGCAGCTTAAGCCAAACGAAGGGAGGTACGCAGTATTTT; CDR3 protein: CASSLSQTKGGTQYF
clone size: NA; V gene: TRBV6-6; D gene: NA; J gene: TRBJ2-1; CDR3 DNA: TGTGCCAGCTCGGCGGCGGTGGGCAATGAGCAGTTCTTC; CDR3 protein: CASSAAVGNEQFF
clone size: NA; V gene: TRBV2; D gene: NA; J gene: TRBJ1-6; CDR3 DNA: TGTGCCAGCAGTGTGGTAATGGCGGGTTATAATTCACCCCTCCACTTT; CDR3 protein: CASSVVMAGYNSPLHF
clone size: NA; V gene: TRBV30; D gene: NA; J gene: TRBJ2-3; CDR3 DNA: TGTGCCTGGAGTGTCCGGGGTATGACCAGCACAGATACGCAGTATTTT; CDR3 protein: CAWSVRGMTSTDTQYF
clone size: NA; V gene: TRBV10-2; D gene: NA; J gene: TRBJ1-1; CDR3 DNA: TGCGCCAGCAGTCGGGGAGGCACTGAAGCTTTCTTT; CDR3 protein: CASSRGGTEAFF
clone size: once; V gene: TRBV18; D gene: TRBD2; J gene: TRBJ2-1; CDR3 DNA: TGTGCCAGCTCGTTAGTCGGCCTAGCGGGAGACAATGAGCAGTTCTTC; CDR3 protein: CASSLVGLAGDNEQFF
clone size: NA; V gene: TRBV9; D gene: TRBD2; J gene: TRBJ2-2; CDR3 DNA: TGTGCCAGCAGCGTAGGGGACGGGGGGGGAACCGGGGAGCTGTTTTTT; CDR3 protein: CASSVGDGGGTGELFF
clone size: NA; V gene: TRBV19; D gene: NA; J gene: TRBJ2-1; CDR3 DNA: TGTGCCAGTAGCATAACTACGAACTCCTACAATGAGCAGTTCTTC; CDR3 protein: CASSITTNSYNEQFF
clone size: NA; V gene: TRBV6-1; D gene: TRBD1; J gene: TRBJ2-7; CDR3 DNA: TGTGCCAGCAGTGGACAGGGGCTCCCCGAGCAGTACTTC; CDR3 protein: CASSGQGLPEQYF
clone size: once; V gene: TRBV11-2; D gene: NA; J gene: TRBJ2-2; CDR3 DNA: TGTGCCAGCAGCTTAAGACAGGATATTAACACCGGGGAGCTGTTTTTT; CDR3 protein: CASSLRQDINTGELFF
clone size: NA; V gene: TRBV11-2; D gene: NA; J gene: TRBJ2-2; CDR3 DNA: TGTGCCAGCAGCTTAATGAGGGACACCGGGGAGCTGTTTTTT; CDR3 protein: CASSLMRDTGELFF
clone size: few; V gene: TRBV7-8; D gene: NA; J gene: TRBJ2-3; CDR3 DNA: TGTGCCAGCAGCTTAGCGGGGGCTAGCCGTGCTAGCACAGATACGCAGTATTTT; CDR3 protein: CASSLAGASRASTDTQYF
clone size: NA; V gene: TRBV4-1; D gene: TRBD2; J gene: TRBJ2-5; CDR3 DNA: TGCGCCAGCAGCCAGCCTACTAGCGGGGGAGAGACCCAGTACTTC; CDR3 protein: CASSQPTSGGETQYF
clone size: NA; V gene: TRBV5-4; D gene: NA; J gene: TRBJ2-1; CDR3 DNA: TGTGCCAGCAGCTTGCCCCCGCGGGGAGGCTACAATGAGCAGTTCTTC; CDR3 protein: CASSLPPRGGYNEQFF
clone size: NA; V gene: TRBV5-1; D gene: NA; J gene: TRBJ1-1; CDR3 DNA: TGCGCCAGCAGCTCGGGGTTGGCCGAAACTGAAGCTTTCTTT; CDR3 protein: CASSSGLAETEAFF
clone size: NA; V gene: TRBV6-6; D gene: NA; J gene: TRBJ1-1; CDR3 DNA: TGTGCCAGCAGTTACTCGGGGGCAGGGCGGACTGAAGCTTTCTTT; CDR3 protein: CASSYSGAGRTEAFF
clone size: NA; V gene: TRBV7-2; D gene: TRBD2; J gene: TRBJ2-1; CDR3 DNA: TGTGCCAGCAGCACGACTAGCGGGGCTTACAATGAGCAGTTCTTC; CDR3 protein: CASSTTSGAYNEQFF
clone size: NA; V gene: TRBV11-1; D gene: TRBD1; J gene: TRBJ2-2; CDR3 DNA: TGTGCCAGCAGCCGAGAGGACAGGAGGAACACCGGGGAGCTGTTTTTT; CDR3 protein: CASSREDRRNTGELFF
clone size: NA; V gene: TRBV25-1; D gene: NA; J gene: TRBJ1-1; CDR3 DNA: TGTGCCAGCACCGCGCCAGGGGTGGGGGCTTTCTTT; CDR3 protein: CASTAPGVGAFF
clone size: NA; V gene: TRBV19; D gene: TRBD2; J gene: TRBJ2-3; CDR3 DNA: TGTGCCAGTAGTCCGACTAGCGGGGCTCCCACAGATACGCAGTATTTT; CDR3 protein: CASSPTSGAPTDTQYF
clone size: few; V gene: TRBV18; D gene: TRBD1; J gene: TRBJ2-3; CDR3 DNA: TGTGCCAGCTCACCTTTACAGGGGAACACAGATACGCAGTATTTT; CDR3 protein: CASSPLQGNTDTQYF
clone size: many; V gene: TRBV9; D gene: NA; J gene: TRBJ1-1; CDR3 DNA: TGTGCCAGCAGCGTAGGAGGGAGGGACACTGAAGCTTTCTTT; CDR3 protein: CASSVGGRDTEAFF
clone size: NA; V gene: TRBV9; D gene: TRBD1; J gene: TRBJ2-2; CDR3 DNA: TGTGCCAGCAACCCGACAGGGTCCACCGGGGAGCTGTTTTTT; CDR3 protein: CASNPTGSTGELFF
clone size: NA; V gene: TRBV6-1; D gene: NA; J gene: TRBJ2-5; CDR3 DNA: TGTGCCAGCGTGAGGGGGGGTGGATTAGAAGAGACCCAGTACTTC; CDR3 protein: CASVRGGGLEETQYF
clone size: few; V gene: TRBV4-1; D gene: NA; J gene: TRBJ2-3; CDR3 DNA: TGCGCCAGCAGCCATAGTGTGGCGGTTCCTAGCACAGATACGCAGTATTTT; CDR3 protein: CASSHSVAVPSTDTQYF
clone size: NA; V gene: TRBV5-6; D gene: TRBD2; J gene: TRBJ2-2; CDR3 DNA: TGTGCCAGCAGCTTGGGTTCTAGCGGCACCGGGGAGCTGTTTTTT; CDR3 protein: CASSLGSSGTGELFF
clone size: NA; V gene: TRBV4-1; D gene: TRBD1; J gene: TRBJ2-3; CDR3 DNA: TGCGCCAGCAGCAGGGGGCAGTCAGATACGCAGTATTTT; CDR3 protein: CASSRGQSDTQYF